These 10 T cell receptor beta chains originate from one sample sequenced in a study of blood T cell repertoires in COVID-19. TCRdb's table, derived via immunoSEQ multiplex PCR, lists solely in-frame clones and lacks some. The sample has about 210,000 clones; almost 85% are singletons. Sequenced sample: peripheral blood. These receptor sequences come from a woman aged 40 to 50 with acute or convalescent COVID-19.

The J gene is TRBJ2-1, the V gene TRBV9; 7 bases match TRBD1. There are 14 residues in the CDR3. CDR1 is SGDLS and CDR2 is YYNGEE in the germline V gene. Trimming at V came to 4 bases and at J to 8 bases, leaving 9 bases not matched to a gene. The CDR3 loop is CASSFRDSSDEQFF. The CDR3 DNA sequence: TGTGCCAGCAGCTTCCGGGACAGTAGCGATGAGCAGTTCTTC. Full variable domain (outside the CDR3, taken from reference TRBV9 and TRBJ2-1): DSGVTQTPKHLITATGQRVTLRCSPRSGDLSVYWYQQSLDQGLQFLIQYYNGEERAKGNILERFSAQQFPDLHSELNLSSLELGDSALYFCASSFRDSSDEQFFGPGTRLTVL.

The gene calls are TRBV25-1 and TRBJ1-2; TRBD1 might be the D (6 bases). This CDR3 contains 14 residues. Germline CDR1 is MGHDK and CDR2 is SYGVNS. V was pared by 0 bases and J by 8 bases, with 13 bases between. CDR3 protein: CASSEYRIQGGYTF. The CDR3 DNA reads as TGTGCCAGCAGTGAATATAGGATACAGGGAGGCTACACCTTC.

This clone was observed a few times. The rearrangement joins TRBV12-5 to TRBJ1-5, with D perhaps TRBD1 (5 bases). CDR3 length equals 14 residues. The germline V gene has CDR1 LGHNT and CDR2 FRNRAP. V was clipped by 1 base and J by 4 bases, with 8 bases between them. CDR3 nucleotides: TGTGCTAGTGGTTTGGGGGGGGAAAATCAGCCCCAGCATTTT. Its protein product is CASGLGGENQPQHF.

This chain connects TRBV6-1 to TRBJ1-2; D might be TRBD1 (5 bases). Germline assignment: CDR1 MNHNS and CDR2 SASEGT. Trimming stripped 2 bases from V and 5 bases from J, with 9 bases between. The CDR3 is 13 amino acids. CDR3 coding DNA: TGTGCCAGCAGTGAAAGGGGAACTTATGGCTACACCTTC. Its translation is CASSERGTYGYTF.

The rearrangement links TRBV6-4 to TRBJ2-3; D remains unclear. Germline CDR1 reads MRHNA; CDR2 reads SNTAGT. The CDR3 runs 12 residues. V lost 10 bases and J lost 4, with 12 bases in between. The CDR3, as DNA: TGTGCCAAAAACAGCCCGCCAGATACGCAGTATTTT. This gives the protein CAKNSPPDTQYF.

This sequence joins TRBV30 and TRBJ2-6; 8 nucleotides align to TRBD1. The CDR3 is 17 amino acids. J lost 0 bases, V lost 3 bases, and 7 bases had no gene match. CDR1 is GTSNPN and CDR2 is SVGIG in the germline V gene (reference sequence). The CDR3 nucleotides read TGTGCCTGGAGCGGGGACAGGCTGAACTCTGGGGCCAACGTCCTGACTTTC. It codes for CAWSGDRLNSGANVLTF.

V and J are TRBV19 and TRBJ1-2; 11 positions match TRBD1. Germline CDR1 reads LNHDA; CDR2 reads SQIVND (reference sequence). J was trimmed by 8 bases and V by 3 bases; bases with no gene match: 5. The CDR3 spans 14 residues. The CDR3 spells CASSIGQGARGYTF. The CDR3 DNA sequence: TGTGCCAGTAGTATCGGACAGGGGGCGAGAGGCTACACCTTC.

The chain links TRBV2 to TRBJ1-5; 7 nucleotides align to TRBD1. The V and J ends lost 6 bases and 0 bases, in that order; junction bases with no gene match: 5. In germline, CDR1 is SNHLY, CDR2 FYNNEI. The CDR3 consists of 15 residues. The CDR3 DNA sequence: TGTGCCAGCAGGGCCGGGACAGTTAGCAATCAGCCCCAGCATTTT. It codes for CASRAGTVSNQPQHF.

Here the CDR3 DNA reads TGTGCCAGCAGCTCTAGCGGGAGAGAGACCTACAATGAGCAGTTCTTC. It is translated as CASSSSGRETYNEQFF. This chain joins TRBV11-3 and TRBJ2-1; 10 bases fit TRBD2. V lost 4 bases and J lost 2; bases outside the gene matches: 5. This CDR3 comprises 16 residues. The germline gives CDR1 SGHNT, CDR2 YENEEA.

The chain combines TRBV19 with TRBJ1-5; D is undetermined. Trimming shortened V by 5 bases and J by 5 bases, and 7 bases separated the two germline ends. The germline V gene encodes CDR1 LNHDA and CDR2 SQIVND (reference sequence). This CDR3 region has 12 residues. The CDR3 DNA sequence: TGTGCCAGTAGTGACTTCGATCAGCCCCAGCATTTT. Amino acid sequence: CASSDFDQPQHF.